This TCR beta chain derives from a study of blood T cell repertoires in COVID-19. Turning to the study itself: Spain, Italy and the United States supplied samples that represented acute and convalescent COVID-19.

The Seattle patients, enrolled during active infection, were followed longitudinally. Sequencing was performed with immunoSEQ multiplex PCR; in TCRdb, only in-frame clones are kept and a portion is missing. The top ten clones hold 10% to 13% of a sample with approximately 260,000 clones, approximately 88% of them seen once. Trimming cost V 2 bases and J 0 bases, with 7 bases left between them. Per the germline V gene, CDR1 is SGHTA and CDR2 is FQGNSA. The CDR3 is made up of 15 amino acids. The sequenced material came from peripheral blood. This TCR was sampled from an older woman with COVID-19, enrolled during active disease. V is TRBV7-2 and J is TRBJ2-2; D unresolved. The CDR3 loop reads CASSLRQANTGELFF. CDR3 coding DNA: TGTGCCAGCAGCTTAAGGCAGGCGAACACCGGGGAGCTGTTTTTT. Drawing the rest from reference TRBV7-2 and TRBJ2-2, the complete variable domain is GAGVSQSPSNKVTEKGKDVELRCDPISGHTALYWYRQSLGQGLEFLIYFQGNSAPDKSGLPSDRFSAERTGGSVSTLTIQRTQQEDSAVYLCASSLRQANTGELFFGEGSRLTVL.